This is a list of T cell receptor beta chains from one sample in a study of T cells in Graves' hyperthyroidism and ophthalmopathy. TCRdb called the multiplex PCR reads again in MiXCR, with one record for every CDR3 protein. The sample holds approximately 590,000 distinct CDR3 sequences; approximately 14% are singletons and the top ten take roughly 6.6%. Sequences were obtained from blood. The receptors derive from a woman in her 30s with Graves' hyperthyroidism. CDR3s include the opening cysteine and the closing phenylalanine or tryptophan. A D gene is named only where the DNA matches it firmly. Not all rows give a size; the values are once, few, many and, for expanded clones, a class.

d_call j_call v_call clone_size cdr3_aa cdr3_nt
TRBD1 TRBJ2-7 TRBV29-1 many CSVETDRGKRTYEQYF TGCAGCGTTGAAACCGACAGGGGGAAACGTACCTACGAGCAGTACTTC
TRBD2 TRBJ2-1 TRBV30 many CAWSDGTSAEQFF TGTGCCTGGAGTGACGGGACTAGCGCCGAGCAGTTCTTC
TRBD2 TRBJ2-7 TRBV24-1 NA CATSDLRTSGRIYEQYF TGTGCCACCAGTGATCTACGAACGAGCGGGAGGATCTACGAGCAGTACTTC
TRBD2 TRBJ2-3 TRBV5-4 many CASSPRLAGGPQYF TGTGCCAGCAGCCCCCGACTAGCGGGAGGTCCTCAGTATTTT
NA TRBJ2-1 TRBV18 few CASSPPDRPSYNEQFF TGTGCCAGCTCACCACCCGACAGACCCTCCTACAATGAGCAATTCTTC
NA TRBJ2-7 TRBV30 many CACRQDGEQYF TGTGCCTGTCGACAGGACGGGGAGCAGTACTTC
TRBD1 TRBJ2-1 TRBV5-5 many CASSFRPGQVPTGQFF TGTGCCAGCAGTTTTAGACCGGGACAGGTGCCCACCGGGCAGTTCTTC
NA TRBJ2-1 TRBV2 many CASSEDQETRRFF TGTGCCAGCAGTGAAGATCAGGAAACCAGACGGTTCTTC
TRBD1 TRBJ2-3 TRBV6-1 many CASSEPGTGGLGTQYF TGTGCCAGCAGTGAACCAGGGACAGGGGGCTTGGGTACGCAGTATTTT
NA TRBJ2-3 TRBV18 many CASSPGSDTQYF TGTGCCAGCTCACCAGGGTCCGATACGCAGTATTTT
NA TRBJ2-3 TRBV9 few CASSGEWGLEPTDTQYF TGTGCCAGCAGCGGAGAGTGGGGACTGGAACCCACAGATACGCAGTATTTT
NA TRBJ2-3 TRBV9 NA CASSPRPGPTDTQYF TGTGCCAGCAGCCCCCGCCCCGGTCCCACGGATACGCAGTATTTT
NA TRBJ2-1 TRBV19 NA CASSIEVAMDNEQFF TGTGCCAGTAGTATAGAAGTAGCGATGGACAATGAGCAGTTCTTC
TRBD2 TRBJ2-7 TRBV27 NA CASSPNPGGSYEQYF TGTGCCAGCAGTCCCAATCCCGGGGGGTCCTACGAGCAGTACTTC
NA TRBJ2-7 TRBV27 NA CPSSLSFSSYEQYF TGTCCCAGCAGTTTATCGTTTTCATCCTACGAGCAGTACTTC
NA TRBJ1-4 TRBV20-1 NA CSASGQLHEKLFF TGCAGTGCTAGTGGACAGCTACATGAAAAACTGTTTTTT
NA TRBJ2-7 TRBV27 many CASSSGGIYEQYF TGTGCCAGCAGTTCTGGGGGAATCTACGAGCAGTACTTC
TRBD1 TRBJ1-5 TRBV19 many CASSSDRARSGNQPQHF TGTGCCAGTAGTTCGGACAGGGCGCGTTCGGGCAATCAGCCCCAGCATTTT
TRBD2 TRBJ2-7 TRBV20-1 many CSASRLAGGDYEQYF TGCAGTGCTAGTCGGCTAGCGGGAGGAGACTACGAGCAGTACTTC
TRBD1 TRBJ2-1 TRBV20-1 few CSAGEGQYNEQFF TGCAGTGCTGGAGAGGGACAGTACAATGAGCAGTTCTTC
NA TRBJ2-5 TRBV3-1 many CASTQWGSETQYF TGTGCCAGCACCCAATGGGGGTCGGAGACCCAGTACTTC
TRBD1 TRBJ2-7 TRBV19 few CASSETGKYEQYF TGTGCCAGTAGTGAGACAGGGAAGTACGAGCAGTACTTC
TRBD1 TRBJ1-5 TRBV20-1 NA CSAQRADRGGNQPQHF TGCAGTGCTCAACGGGCGGACAGGGGCGGCAATCAGCCCCAGCATTTT
TRBD2 TRBJ2-7 TRBV12-3/TRBV12-4 many CASSFGEGISAYEQYF TGTGCCAGCAGTTTTGGGGAGGGGATTAGCGCCTACGAGCAGTACTTC
TRBD2 TRBJ2-5 TRBV7-3 few CASSSLTSGSKETQYF TGTGCCAGCAGCTCCTTGACTAGCGGTTCGAAAGAGACCCAGTACTTC
NA TRBJ2-7 TRBV5-1 few CASSFWASGTGRDEQYF TGCGCCAGCAGCTTTTGGGCTAGCGGGACAGGGCGGGACGAGCAGTACTTC
TRBD2 TRBJ2-2 TRBV30 NA CAWSPHEGGPNGELFF TGTGCCTGGAGCCCCCACGAGGGAGGGCCTAACGGGGAGCTGTTTTTT
NA TRBJ1-1 TRBV7-9 many CASSAQYTEAFF TGTGCCAGCAGCGCCCAGTACACTGAAGCTTTCTTT
TRBD1 TRBJ1-1 TRBV19 few CASSVPGQGLTEAFF TGTGCCAGTAGTGTCCCGGGACAGGGGCTCACTGAAGCTTTCTTT